This TCR beta chain was identified in a study of shared clonotypes between healthy human individuals. Concerning this clone: Additional DNA sequences in this sample encode the identical CDR3.

With 0 bases clipped from V and 2 bases from J, the junction kept 2 bases outside the gene matches. Germline values: CDR1 SGHRS, CDR2 YFSETQ. The CDR3 is 15 amino acids. Repertoires were generated with immunoSEQ multiplex PCR, while TCRdb's copy carries only in-frame clones and drops some. The sample records roughly 2 million clones, nearly 97% being singletons. The rearrangement joins TRBV5-1 to TRBJ2-7, with 10 bases lining up with TRBD2. Sequenced sample: naive CD4+ T cells sorted from blood. As to subset: CD45RA+ positively selected. The sequence derives from a man between 18 and 29 years old in good health. The CDR3: CASSLGLAGTYEQYF. Here the CDR3 DNA reads TGCGCCAGCAGCTTGGGACTAGCGGGTACCTACGAGCAGTACTTC.